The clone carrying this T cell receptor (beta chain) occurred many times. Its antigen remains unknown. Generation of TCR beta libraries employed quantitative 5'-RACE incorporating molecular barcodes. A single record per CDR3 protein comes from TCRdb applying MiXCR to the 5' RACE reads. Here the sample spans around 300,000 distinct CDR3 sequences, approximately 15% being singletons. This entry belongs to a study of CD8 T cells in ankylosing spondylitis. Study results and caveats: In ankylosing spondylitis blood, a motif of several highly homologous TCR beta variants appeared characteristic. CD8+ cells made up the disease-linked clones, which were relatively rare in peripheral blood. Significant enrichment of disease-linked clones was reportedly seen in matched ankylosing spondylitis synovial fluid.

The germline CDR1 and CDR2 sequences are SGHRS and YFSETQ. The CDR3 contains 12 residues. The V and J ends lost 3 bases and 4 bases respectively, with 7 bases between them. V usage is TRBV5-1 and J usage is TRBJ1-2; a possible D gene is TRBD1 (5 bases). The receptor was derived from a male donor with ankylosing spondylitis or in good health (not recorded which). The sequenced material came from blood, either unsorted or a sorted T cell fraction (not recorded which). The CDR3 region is CASSSDTYGYTF. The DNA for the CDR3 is TGCGCCAGCAGCTCGGACACCTATGGCTACACCTTC.